This T cell receptor (beta chain) was captured by sequencing in a study of blood T cell repertoires in COVID-19. Study at large: Some COVID-19 samples were acute and others convalescent; all came from the United States, Italy and Spain.

The data were produced by immunoSEQ multiplex PCR, yet TCRdb's version contains in-frame clones alone and is incomplete. This sample has approximately 350,000 clones, with roughly 90% found just once. Germline V gene data show CDR1 as SGHNT and CDR2 as YYREEE (reference sequence). The CDR3 is made up of 15 amino acids. The V segment lost 0 bases and the J segment 5 bases; nucleotides outside the gene matches: 8. The J gene is TRBJ2-7, the V gene TRBV5-4; 7 nucleotides line up with TRBD2. Source material: peripheral blood. The clonotype comes from an older woman with COVID-19, enrolled during active disease. CDR3 amino acids: CASSLDLAAVDEQYF. The CDR3 nucleotides read TGTGCCAGCAGCTTGGATCTAGCGGCCGTCGACGAGCAGTACTTC.